The 12 T cell receptor beta chains reported below all come from one sample, sequenced in a study of cytomegalovirus exposure and HLA in healthy donors. Primers for the PCR totalled 60 Vbeta and 13 Jbeta. Assay used: immunoSEQ multiplex PCR; TCRdb lists only in-frame clones, some missing. The sample gives under 150,000 clones, approximately 85% of which show up once; less than 10% is in the top ten. Sequenced material: PBMCs. The receptors were gathered from a woman between 50 and 59 years old in good health and CMV-seropositive.

The chain links TRBV7-9 to TRBJ2-7, with 7 nucleotides matching TRBD1. Unmatched junction bases numbered 6, after V lost 2 bases and J lost 2 bases. Germline CDR1 SEHNR, CDR2 FQNEAQ (reference sequence). The CDR3 is 15 amino acids. CDR3 residues: CASSLRAGGAYEQYF. CDR3 nucleotides: TGTGCCAGCAGCTTAAGGGCAGGGGGAGCCTACGAGCAGTACTTC. The entire variable domain, with the rest obtained from reference TRBV7-9 and TRBJ2-7, is as follows: DTGVSQNPRHKITKRGQNVTFRCDPISEHNRLYWYRQTLGQGPEFLTYFQNEAQLEKSRLLSDRFSAERPKGSFSTLEIQRTEQGDSAMYLCASSLRAGGAYEQYFGPGTRLTVT.

This chain links TRBV5-1 with TRBJ2-7; 8 nucleotides line up with TRBD2. This CDR3 comprises 14 residues. V lost 6 bases, J lost 3 bases, and 8 bases stayed unmatched. CDR1 and CDR2 from the germline V gene are SGHRS and YFSETQ. CDR3 region: CASTSTAGGYEQYF. The DNA for the CDR3 is TGCGCCAGCACCTCAACGGCGGGAGGCTACGAGCAGTACTTC.

CDR3 region: CASSWGGTSGNTIYF. The CDR3 DNA is TGTGCCAGCAGCTGGGGGGGCACCTCTGGAAACACCATATATTTT. This chain uses TRBV5-5 with TRBJ1-3, with a weak D call TRBD1 (6 bases). The germline V gene has CDR1 SGHKS and CDR2 YYEKEE (reference sequence). V was trimmed by 3 bases and J by 0 bases, leaving 10 bases between them. The CDR3 is 15 amino acids.

The chain combines TRBV19 with TRBJ1-5; the D gene is possibly TRBD1 (6 bases). V was shortened by 1 base and J by 6 bases, with 13 bases between the two germline ends. Germline V gene lookup returns CDR1 LNHDA and CDR2 SQIVND (reference sequence). CDR3 length equals 15 residues. In DNA form, the CDR3 reads TGTGCCAGTAGTATAGTCGCAGGGGTGGCTCAGCCCCAGCATTTT. Translating gives CASSIVAGVAQPQHF.

The chain recombines TRBV2 with TRBJ2-1, with D uncertain. V lost 4 bases, J lost 0 bases, and 10 bases lay in between. There are 15 residues in the CDR3. Germline assignment: CDR1 SNHLY and CDR2 FYNNEI. In DNA form, the CDR3 reads TGTGCCAGCAGTGTTTTGGAGTCCTCCTACAATGAGCAGTTCTTC. Residues: CASSVLESSYNEQFF.

The rearrangement links TRBV11-3 to TRBJ2-5, with 8 bases that match TRBD2. The CDR3 extends over 13 amino acids. V trimming: 5 bases; J trimming: 3 bases; junction bases outside the gene matches: 2. Germline-derived CDR1 and CDR2 are SGHNT and YENEEA. CDR3 sequence: CASSLRGEETQYF. The DNA for the CDR3 is TGTGCCAGCAGCCTGCGGGGGGAAGAGACCCAGTACTTC.

The chain is built from TRBV5-1 and TRBJ2-3; TRBD2 matches 8 bases. Germline CDR1 and CDR2: SGHRS and YFSETQ. With 1 base clipped from V and 4 bases from J, the junction kept 5 bases outside the gene matches. The CDR3 loop spans 15 amino acids. CDR3 residues: CASSLSSGKADTQYF. DNA for the CDR3: TGCGCCAGCAGCTTGAGTAGCGGGAAGGCAGATACGCAGTATTTT.

V and J are TRBV7-9 and TRBJ2-2; a possible D gene is TRBD1 (6 bases). CDR1 and CDR2 (germline): SEHNR, FQNEAQ (reference sequence). The V and J ends lost 5 bases and 4 bases respectively, with 11 bases between them. This CDR3 has 14 amino acids. The CDR3, as DNA: TGTGCCAGCAGCCCCCACAGGGTCACCGGGGAGCTGTTTTTT. Translation: CASSPHRVTGELFF.

This sequence joins TRBV2 and TRBJ2-3, with 9 bases matching TRBD1. CDR3 length: 16 residues. Germline V lookup: CDR1 SNHLY, CDR2 FYNNEI. J lost 5 bases, V lost 7 bases, and 13 bases had no gene match. Here the CDR3 reads CASNLRGQGGRDTQYF. CDR3 nucleotide sequence: TGTGCCAGCAACCTTAGGGGACAGGGTGGCCGAGATACGCAGTATTTT.

The V call is TRBV28, the J call TRBJ1-1; TRBD1 is a possible D gene (6 bases). The CDR3 contains 14 residues. Between the trimmed V and J ends, which lost 5 bases and 4 bases, there was a span of 14 bases. CDR1 MDHEN and CDR2 SYDVKM come from the germline V gene. The CDR3 here is CASSAGGGLTEAFF. CDR3 DNA sequence: TGTGCCAGCAGTGCGGGAGGGGGTCTCACTGAAGCTTTCTTT.

The chain uses TRBV14 and TRBJ1-3; D ambiguous. CDR3 length equals 12 residues. V lost 6 bases and J 1 base, leaving 4 bases between the germline ends. Germline V gene sequence: CDR1 SGHDN, CDR2 FVKESK. The CDR3 DNA sequence: TGTGCCAGCAGTCGGTCTGGAAACACCATATATTTT. It encodes CASSRSGNTIYF.

This clone was seen a handful of times. The chain uses TRBV5-4 and TRBJ1-2; TRBD1 agrees at 9 bases. J lost 4 bases, V lost 5 bases, and 9 bases had no gene match. The CDR3 length is 15 residues. Germline values: CDR1 SGHNT, CDR2 YYREEE (reference sequence). The CDR3: CASSRDRVLSYGYTF. CDR3 nucleotides: TGTGCCAGCAGTCGGGACAGGGTGTTAAGCTATGGCTACACCTTC.